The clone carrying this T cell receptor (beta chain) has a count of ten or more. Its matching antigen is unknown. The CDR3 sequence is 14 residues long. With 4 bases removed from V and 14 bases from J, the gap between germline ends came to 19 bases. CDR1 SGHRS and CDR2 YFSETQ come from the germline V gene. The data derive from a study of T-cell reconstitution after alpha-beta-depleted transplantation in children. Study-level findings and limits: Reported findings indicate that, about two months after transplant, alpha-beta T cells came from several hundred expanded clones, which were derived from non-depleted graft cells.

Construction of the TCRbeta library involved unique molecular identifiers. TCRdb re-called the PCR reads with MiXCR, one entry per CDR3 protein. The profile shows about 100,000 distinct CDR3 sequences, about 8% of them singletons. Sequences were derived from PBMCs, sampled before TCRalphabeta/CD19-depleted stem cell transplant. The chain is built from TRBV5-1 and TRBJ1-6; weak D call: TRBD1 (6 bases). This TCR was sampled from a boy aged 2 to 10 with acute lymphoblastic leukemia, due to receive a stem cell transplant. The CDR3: CASSDVTGLEALHF. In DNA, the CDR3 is TGCGCCAGCAGCGACGTCACAGGGTTGGAGGCCCTCCACTTT.